The 18 T cell receptor beta chains given below trace back to one sample, sequenced in a study of post-analysis software for immune sequencing data. Study results and caveats: About 5 TRBV segments (TRBV5-6, TRBV5-1 and TRBV20-1 among them) occurred more frequently in patients than in controls.

Unique molecular identifiers were built into the TCR beta cDNA libraries. TCRdb passed the PCR reads through MiXCR, listing each CDR3 protein once. The table has 350,000 to 450,000 distinct CDR3 sequences, roughly 35% seen once. The antigens these receptors bind are not known. Sequenced sample: blood. The receptor source for this set is a girl under 18 with multiple sclerosis.

On this clonotype itself: The junction shows a germline mismatch at one end, possibly a read error. The J gene is TRBJ1-3, the V gene TRBV4-3, with a possible D match to TRBD1 (6 bases). The germline V gene encodes CDR1 LGHNA and CDR2 YSLEER. The CDR3 totals 17 residues. The CDR3 nucleotides are TGCGCCGGCAGCGTACGTGTAGGGGGTAGACCTGGAAACACCATATATTTT. It yields the protein CAGSVRVGGRPGNTIYF.

The gene calls are TRBV7-2 and TRBJ2-5, with D perhaps matching TRBD1 (5 bases). The ends were cut back, 5 bases at V and 2 bases at J, with 12 bases in the middle. The germline V gene encodes CDR1 SGHTA and CDR2 FQGNSA. The length of the CDR3 is 14 residues. The CDR3 nucleotides read TGTGCCAGCAGCATAGGACACACACAAGAGACCCAGTACTTC. This sequence encodes CASSIGHTQETQYF.

This clonotype was observed a few times. J is TRBJ1-2 and V is TRBV20-1; TRBD1 matches at 8 bases. CDR3 length: 12 amino acids. The trim removed 1 base at V and 9 bases at J, leaving 4 bases unmatched. Germline CDR1 DFQATT, CDR2 SNEGSKA (reference sequence). The CDR3 region is CSARATGDSYTF. The CDR3 DNA is TGCAGTGCTAGAGCGACAGGGGATAGCTACACCTTC.

This clonotype was counted between two and nine times. The chain carries TRBV5-6 and TRBJ2-1; no reliable D call. This CDR3 spans 15 amino acids. Germline assignment: CDR1 SGHDT and CDR2 YYEEEE. Trimming cost V 3 bases and J 3 bases, with 13 bases left between them. CDR3 nucleotides: TGTGCCAGCAGCTACACGGCAGGCTACTACAATGAGCAGTTCTTC. This gives the protein CASSYTAGYYNEQFF.

The genes are TRBV7-9 and TRBJ2-1, with D unresolved. There are 11 residues in the CDR3. Trimming stripped 7 bases from V and 7 bases from J, with 8 bases between. Germline V gene data show CDR1 as SEHNR and CDR2 as FQNEAQ (reference sequence). Here the CDR3 DNA reads TGTGCCAGCACCTCGGCAAATGAGCAGTTCTTC. Its protein is CASTSANEQFF.

The CDR3 reads CATSEGRGETQYF. The DNA of the CDR3 is TGTGCCACCTCCGAGGGCAGGGGAGAGACCCAGTACTTC. The V and J genes are TRBV28 and TRBJ2-5; D possibly corresponds to TRBD1 (6 bases). Per the germline V gene, CDR1 is MDHEN and CDR2 is SYDVKM. The CDR3 sequence is 13 residues long. The V gene lost 10 bases and the J gene lost 4 bases, with 16 bases spanning the gap.

The V gene is TRBV7-2, the J gene TRBJ2-7, with D possibly matching TRBD1 (6 bases). CDR1 SGHTA and CDR2 FQGNSA come from the germline V gene. The CDR3 totals 15 residues. With 5 bases removed from V and 4 bases from J, the gap between germline ends came to 18 bases. CDR3 region: CASSPTLDSFYEQYF. The DNA for the CDR3 is TGTGCCAGCAGCCCCACACTGGACAGTTTTTACGAGCAGTACTTC.

This clonotype has only a few counts. This rearrangement joins TRBV6-5 to TRBJ1-5; 10 bases fit TRBD1. Germline trimming cut 10 bases from V and 5 bases from J; bases unmatched to any gene: 5. Germline CDR1 and CDR2: MNHEY and SVGAGI. The CDR3 sequence is 13 residues long. The CDR3 DNA follows: TGTGCCACCGGGACAGGGGTTCATCAGCCCCAGCATTTT. Protein: CATGTGVHQPQHF.

As to this clonotype: One junction end does not reproduce the germline sequence, and a read error may be involved. The chain joins TRBV5-1 to TRBJ2-1; 7 nucleotides line up with TRBD2. The V gene's germline CDR1 is SGHRS and CDR2 YFSETQ. The CDR3 contains 16 residues. The DNA of the CDR3 is TGCGCCGGCAGCGGGTCTAGCGGAGGAGCTCAAAATGAGCAGTTCTTC. As protein: CAGSGSSGGAQNEQFF.

The genes are TRBV10-3 and TRBJ2-4; no definite D call. The germline gives CDR1 ENHRY, CDR2 SYGVKD. Trimming stripped 10 bases from V and 1 base from J, with 8 bases between. The CDR3 runs 12 residues. CDR3 DNA: TGTGCCAGCTCAAACGCCAAAAACATTCAGTACTTC. Translation: CASSNAKNIQYF.

This clonotype was detected only a few times. This sequence joins TRBV20-1 and TRBJ1-4; a possible D gene is TRBD1 (5 bases). This CDR3 has 13 residues. Per germline, CDR1 DFQATT and CDR2 SNEGSKA (reference sequence). With 4 bases removed from V and 8 bases from J, the gap between germline ends came to 14 bases. For the CDR3, the DNA is TGCAGTGCTATGGGACGGGTGAACGAAAAACTGTTTTTT. Encoded protein: CSAMGRVNEKLFF.

V gene TRBV24-1 combines with J gene TRBJ2-1, with 14 bases identical to TRBD2. This CDR3 region has 16 residues. Germline CDR1 reads KGHDR; CDR2 reads SFDVKD. The V and J ends lost 3 bases and 4 bases, in that order; junction bases with no gene match: 1. The CDR3 DNA sequence: TGTGCCACCAGTGATGGGACTAGCGGGGGATACAATGAGCAGTTCTTC. Translating gives CATSDGTSGGYNEQFF.

In this sample, this clonotype turned up a few times. The V and J genes are TRBV27 and TRBJ2-3; the D is unclear. The CDR3 extends over 13 amino acids. The ends were cut back, 6 bases at V and 2 bases at J, with 9 bases in the middle. CDR1 is MNHEY, CDR2 SMNVEV, per germline (reference sequence). The CDR3 bases are TGTGCCAGCAGGACCGGCAACACAGATACGCAGTATTTT. Translating it yields CASRTGNTDTQYF.

In its sample, this clonotype was seen a few times. The DNA for the CDR3 is TGTGCCAGCAGCTTACCTTCGGGACAGGGGGGCATGAACACTGAAGCTTTCTTT. Protein: CASSLPSGQGGMNTEAFF. This chain uses TRBV7-2 with TRBJ1-1; 11 bases align to TRBD1. The CDR3 has 18 amino acids. Germline CDR1 is SGHTA and CDR2 is FQGNSA. Trimming cost V 2 bases and J 0 bases; bases outside gene matches: 8.

The rearrangement joins TRBV27 to TRBJ2-3; 16 positions agree with TRBD2. With V trimmed by 9 bases and J by 8 bases, 5 bases remained unmatched. Germline V gives CDR1 MNHEY, CDR2 SMNVEV (reference sequence). The CDR3 length is 14 residues. CDR3 nucleotide sequence: TGTGCCAGTCGGGGACTAGCGGGGGGGCTTACGCAGTATTTT. The encoded protein is CASRGLAGGLTQYF.

The V and J genes are TRBV7-2 and TRBJ2-7; 8 bases align to TRBD2. The CDR3 consists of 15 residues. CDR1 is SGHTA, CDR2 FQGNSA, per germline. V shed 5 bases and J 5 bases; nucleotides not matched to a gene: 11. The chain's CDR3 is CASSPRRGGSHEQYF. In DNA, the CDR3 is TGTGCCAGCAGCCCCCGACGGGGGGGATCCCACGAGCAGTACTTC.

This clonotype was recorded a few times. V gene TRBV7-2 combines with J gene TRBJ2-3; D is possibly TRBD2 (6 bases). Trimming left V 0 bases short and J 3 bases short, with 16 bases between. The CDR3 covers 17 residues. Germline lookup yields CDR1 SGHTA and CDR2 FQGNSA. CDR3 sequence: CASSLARDPGGTDTQYF. CDR3 nucleotides: TGTGCCAGCAGCTTAGCCCGGGACCCCGGAGGGACAGATACGCAGTATTTT. The full variable domain, completed using reference TRBV7-2 and TRBJ2-3, is GAGVSQSPSNKVTEKGKDVELRCDPISGHTALYWYRQSLGQGLEFLIYFQGNSAPDKSGLPSDRFSAERTGGSVSTLTIQRTQQEDSAVYLCASSLARDPGGTDTQYFGPGTRLTVL.

V gene TRBV7-9 combines with J gene TRBJ2-7, with D tentatively TRBD1 (6 bases). The tail of the sequence fits TRBJ2-5 better, so the J call may be wrong. This CDR3 is built from 15 residues. CDR1 SEHNR and CDR2 FQNEAQ come from the germline V gene (reference sequence). CDR3 coding DNA: TGTGCCAGCAGCTTGGGGACATTACTACAAGAGACCCAGTACTTC. It encodes CASSLGTLLQETQYF.